This TCR beta chain was captured by sequencing in a study of cytomegalovirus exposure and HLA in healthy donors. Trimming removed 7 bases from V and 7 bases from J, with 8 bases in between. Per the germline V gene, CDR1 is MDHEN and CDR2 is SYDVKM. This CDR3 spans 12 amino acids. Comment on this clone: Antigen: not known.

General study points: In a later analysis, HLA-associated beta chains showed higher expansion and lower generation probabilities than comparable chains.

Primers included in the PCR were 60 Vbeta and 13 Jbeta primers. Some clones are missing from TCRdb's copy, which holds only in-frame ones; the method was immunoSEQ multiplex PCR. The sample contains 60,000 to 90,000 clones, less than 85% of which appear only once. The sample comprised PBMCs. The rearrangement links TRBV28 to TRBJ1-6; possible D gene TRBD1, 5 bases. This TCR came from a woman in her fifties or sixties in good health and CMV-seropositive. The chain's CDR3 is CASMGGNSPLHF. Written as DNA, the CDR3 is TGTGCCAGCATGGGGGGAAATTCACCCCTCCACTTT.